These 9 T cell receptor beta chains came from one sample sequenced in a study of CD8+CD57+ T cells in acquired aplastic anemia (dated by TCRdb to the late 2010s). The sequencer listed for this sample is Illumina HiSeq 2000. Profiling of TCR beta VDJ combinations and CDR3 sequences used genomic DNA as the template. TCRdb reprocessed the public reads (quality trimming at Q25 with fastp, clone calling with MiXCR) and kept in-frame beta chains. Each entry is one CDR3 protein sequence, shown with its most common DNA and genes. This sample lists about 150,000 distinct CDR3 sequences; about half were detected once. 2.5% to 4% of the sample is held by the ten biggest clonotypes. Flow cytometry had shown CD8+CD57+ cell expansion in the patients selected for sequencing. Sequenced input: sorted CD4+, CD8+, or CD8+CD57+ T cells (not recorded which) from PBMCs. The receptors shown here come from a human donor with aplastic anemia.

This clonotype showed up many times. The chain joins TRBV12-3 or TRBV12-4 to TRBJ2-6; D is unclear. Trimming pared 3 bases from V and 0 bases from J, leaving 3 bases between. The CDR3 covers 14 residues. CDR3 coding DNA: TGTGCCAGCAGTTTGGCCTCTGGGGCCAACGTCCTGACTTTC. Its translation is CASSLASGANVLTF.

Worth noting for this clonotype: This sequence may be a read error, since a much larger clone differs from it by one base. The chain couples TRBV12-3 or TRBV12-4 to TRBJ1-1; 10 nucleotides agree with TRBD1. This CDR3 region has 14 residues. CDR3 DNA sequence: TGTGCCAGCAGGGGGACAGGGGTGAACACTAAAGCTTTCTTT. Its translation is CASRGTGVNTKAFF.

This clonotype was picked up many times. The chain is built from TRBV20-1 and TRBJ2-1, with TRBD2 identical over 10 bases. The length of the CDR3 is 15 residues. From germline, CDR1 is DFQATT and CDR2 SNEGSKA (reference sequence). With 3 bases clipped from V and 5 bases from J, the junction kept 7 bases outside the gene matches. In nucleotides, the CDR3 is TGCAGTGCTAGGGCCCCTAGCGGGGGAAACAATGAGCAGTTCTTC. It is translated as CSARAPSGGNNEQFF.

This clonotype was counted ten times or more. V is TRBV5-6 and J is TRBJ2-3, with 8 bases aligning to TRBD2. Germline V gives CDR1 SGHDT, CDR2 YYEEEE. CDR3 length: 16 amino acids. The junction had 4 bases not matched to a gene; V was cut back by 1 base and J by 0 bases. The chain's CDR3 is CASSLIAGPSTDTQYF. Here the CDR3 DNA reads TGTGCCAGCAGCTTGATAGCGGGGCCCAGCACAGATACGCAGTATTTT.

This rearrangement joins TRBV25-1 to TRBJ1-6; TRBD1 matches at 10 bases. The CDR3 loop spans 16 amino acids. V lost 4 bases and J lost 6; bases outside the gene matches: 6. Per germline, CDR1 MGHDK and CDR2 SYGVNS. CDR3 sequence reads: CASSGTGTGANSPLHF. The DNA for the CDR3 is TGTGCCAGCAGTGGGACCGGGACAGGGGCTAATTCACCCCTCCACTTT.

About this clonotype itself: This may arise from a read error, as a much more abundant clone is one base away. The CDR3 DNA reads as TGTGCCAGCAGTTACGTCGGGGACACTGAAGCTTTCTTT. Translating it yields CASSYVGDTEAFF. The chain recombines TRBV6-5 with TRBJ1-1; D remains ambiguous. Germline V gene lookup returns CDR1 MNHEY and CDR2 SVGAGI. The CDR3 has 13 amino acids. V was clipped by 2 bases and J by 3 bases, with 7 bases between them.

This clonotype has a handful of counts. V is TRBV30 and J is TRBJ2-2; 9 bases line up with TRBD2. Germline CDR1 and CDR2: GTSNPN and SVGIG (reference sequence). The V and J ends lost 0 bases and 10 bases, in that order; junction bases with no gene match: 12. This CDR3 comprises 16 residues. The CDR3 reads CAWSVHVGGRASELFF. CDR3 in DNA: TGTGCCTGGAGTGTACATGTGGGCGGGAGGGCCTCGGAGCTGTTTTTT.

This clonotype appeared a few times. J is TRBJ2-7 and V is TRBV19, with a weak D call TRBD1 (6 bases). The CDR3 is made up of 12 amino acids. The germline V and J ends were trimmed by 5 bases and 4 bases, with 9 bases remaining between them. The V gene's germline CDR1 is LNHDA and CDR2 SQIVND (reference sequence). The CDR3 bases are TGTGCCAGTAGTCAAAGGGGGTACGAGCAGTACTTC. Protein sequence: CASSQRGYEQYF.

This clonotype showed up many times. The rearrangement links TRBV24-1 to TRBJ2-7; D is uncertain. The CDR3 covers 13 residues. Germline loops: CDR1 KGHDR, CDR2 SFDVKD. Trimming took off 2 bases at V and 7 bases at J, with 11 bases between the two ends. The CDR3 DNA is TGTGCCACCAGTGATTATAAGGGAAGGGAGCAGTACGTC. Its translation: CATSDYKGREQYV.